This section outlines one T cell receptor beta chain sequence together with its context. Its antigen target is currently unknown. The sample holds no much larger clone one base away, and base qualities are not on file. The method was 5' RACE. A second PCR of about 7 to 12 cycles was run with a J-beta primer mix and a sample-barcoded 5' primer. A unique molecular identifier was introduced onto each TCR beta cDNA molecule by a template-switch 5' adaptor carrying 12 random nucleotides. Each sample yielded at least 3 million CDR3-containing paired-end reads. All of the RNA was converted into first-strand cDNA using the Mint cDNA synthesis kit, with a TRBC-specific oligonucleotide serving as the primer. All cDNA was treated with uracil-DNA glycosylase and then went through a first 18-cycle PCR with the universal primers M1SS and BC2_uni_R. The published analysis was carried out like this. For normalization, 1 million high-quality reads were randomly selected from each sample, with every read carrying a distinct molecular identifier. Instead of being binned into consensus sequences, reads that shared molecular identifiers were thrown out. MiTCR, with a Q25 quality threshold and the strictest error-elimination algorithm, was used for CDR3 identification, clonotype clustering and error correction. Lower-bound total TCR beta diversity was estimated with a nonparametric unseen species model using Euler transformation. TCRdb's own reprocessing of the public reads used fastp at Q25 and MiXCR and kept productive beta chains. Every CDR3 protein is listed once, alongside the most common genes and DNA of its rows. The V and J calls and clone size are TCRdb's, not the authors'. Counted in this sample were around 1,800,000 distinct CDR3 sequences; approximately 39% of them appeared once. The biggest ten clones account for 23% of the sample.

The data are from a study of blood T cells in healthy people across ages (dated by TCRdb to about 2015). As for the study more broadly: In model experiments, template switching captured roughly one uniquely barcoded TCR beta cDNA molecule for every two T cells. To avoid experimental bias, donors of different ages were spread randomly across the sequencing lanes. The donors were divided into four age groups: young (average around 17 years), middle-aged (over 35), aged (about 56) and long-lived (more than 75). Two additional independent replicas of 1 million unique cDNA reads from the same blood draw were analyzed for two donors (one aged 18 to 30 and one aged 80 or older). Using deep sequencing normalized with unique cDNA molecular identifiers, the study measured how TCR beta repertoire diversity changes with age.

V sheds 7 bases and J sheds 11 bases, leaving 15 bases between their ends. Its CDR3 holds 11 amino acids, cysteine through phenylalanine. Only the CDR3 DNA stays, 33 bases, in frame from base 1. The germline V gene yields SQVTM for CDR1 and ANQGSEA for CDR2. On the study overall, not on this receptor specifically: Observed TCR beta diversity correlated strongly with the percentage of naive T cells measured by flow cytometry. As age increased, observed TCR beta diversity per million T cells dropped in a roughly linear way, and a significant reduction was already evident by age about 36. Because profiling used bulk unsorted PBMCs, naive and antigen-experienced compartments could not be compared conclusively. Estimates of total diversity based on one million sequenced T cells were considered lower bounds and underestimates. Because the CMV infection status of the donors was unknown, age-related changes in expanded clonotypes may potentially have been confounded. Compared with the aged group, the long-lived group had more naive CD4+ T cells, fewer expanded clones and increased TCR diversity, suggesting age selection.

The 39 donors, aged roughly 6 to 100 years, were systemically healthy Caucasian individuals from Russia. Each donor gave about 9.2 milliliters of peripheral blood, drawn into EDTA-treated Vacutainer tubes. Ficoll-Paque density-gradient centrifugation was used to isolate PBMCs, with at least 6.5 million per sample. Total RNA, at least 6 micrograms per sample, was extracted from PBMCs with Trizol reagent. For every donor, flow cytometry on a PBMC aliquot measured the percentage of naive CD45RAhigh/CD27high T cells. The TCR sequence derives from a human donor in good health. The sample consisted of blood. Recombination joined TRBV29-1 with TRBJ2-1; the D region may be TRBD1 or TRBD2, each matching 5 bases equally. The CDR3 reads as follows: CSGNRGRQQFF. At the DNA level, the sequence is TGCAGCGGGAATCGGGGACGTCAGCAGTTCTTC.